Below, 26 T cell receptor beta chains from the same sample are listed, as sequenced in a study of T cell responses to AZD1222 COVID-19 vaccine. Clones were sequenced by immunoSEQ multiplex PCR, and TCRdb holds only the in-frame ones, with some missing. The sample contains fewer than 90,000 clones, about 91% of which appear only once. Source: peripheral blood, taken 28 days after the second AZD1222 dose. Receptor source: an adult who received the AZD1222 COVID-19 vaccine.

The chain is built from TRBV28 and TRBJ2-1; either TRBD1 or TRBD2 may supply D (5 bases each). Trimming stripped 3 bases from V and 9 bases from J, with 9 bases between. Germline-derived CDR1 and CDR2 are MDHEN and SYDVKM. This CDR3 has 12 residues. CDR3 in amino acids: CASSFRDREQFF. CDR3 nucleotides: TGTGCCAGCAGTTTCCGGGACCGTGAGCAGTTCTTC. The whole variable domain, filled in from reference TRBV28 and TRBJ2-1, reads DVKVTQSSRYLVKRTGEKVFLECVQDMDHENMFWYRQDPGLGLRLIYFSYDVKMKEKGDIPEGYSVSREKKERFSLILESASTNQTSMYLCASSFRDREQFFGPGTRLTVL.

The chain recombines TRBV10-2 with TRBJ1-1; D is ambiguous. The CDR3 contains 12 residues. Trimming shortened V by 6 bases and J by 7 bases, and 12 bases separated the two germline ends. Germline V gives CDR1 WSHSY, CDR2 SAAADI. CDR3 in DNA: TGCGCCAGCAGGATAGGACGAGATGAAGCTTTCTTT. As protein: CASRIGRDEAFF.

The chain combines TRBV30 with TRBJ2-7; 8 nucleotides line up with TRBD1. The CDR3 has 12 residues. J gave up 5 bases and V 2 bases, and 2 bases lay outside the gene matches. Germline V gives CDR1 GTSNPN, CDR2 SVGIG (reference sequence). The CDR3: CAWSPQGDEQYF. CDR3 coding DNA: TGTGCCTGGAGTCCACAGGGGGACGAGCAGTACTTC.

This chain joins TRBV9 and TRBJ2-1, with 9 positions matching TRBD1. Per the germline V gene, CDR1 is SGDLS and CDR2 is YYNGEE. The CDR3 contains 15 residues. V lost 6 bases to trimming and J lost 8 bases; unmatched junction nucleotides: 12. As DNA, the CDR3 is TGTGCCAGCACCTATGGGACAGGGTATCGGGATGAGCAGTTCTTC. This codes for CASTYGTGYRDEQFF.

The chain joins TRBV19 to TRBJ1-1; the D is unclear. This CDR3 comprises 15 residues. V was shortened by 1 base and J by 11 bases, with 20 bases between the two germline ends. From germline, CDR1 is LNHDA and CDR2 SQIVND (reference sequence). The CDR3 nucleotides are TGTGCCAGTAGTATAGGGAGCCCCTTAGGGAAGTTGGCTTTCTTT. Protein: CASSIGSPLGKLAFF.

This sequence joins TRBV19 and TRBJ1-2; 8 nucleotides agree with TRBD1. The trim removed 1 base at V and 5 bases at J, leaving 6 bases unmatched. This CDR3 region has 15 residues. CDR1 and CDR2 from the germline V gene are LNHDA and SQIVND (reference sequence). CDR3 sequence: CASSIVEGTGYGYTF. The CDR3 DNA reads TGTGCCAGTAGTATAGTCGAGGGGACAGGATATGGCTACACCTTC. Full variable domain (missing parts from reference TRBV19 and TRBJ1-2): DGGITQSPKYLFRKEGQNVTLSCEQNLNHDAMYWYRQDPGQGLRLIYYSQIVNDFQKGDIAEGYSVSREKKESFPLTVTSAQKNPTAFYLCASSIVEGTGYGYTFGSGTRLTVV.

This chain links TRBV19 with TRBJ2-2; no definite D call. V shed 6 bases and J shed 2 bases, with 10 bases lying between them. The CDR3 has 14 amino acids. In germline, CDR1 is LNHDA, CDR2 SQIVND (reference sequence). CDR3 residues: CASRPSSNTGELFF. CDR3 DNA: TGTGCCAGTAGGCCATCGTCTAACACCGGGGAGCTGTTTTTT.

This chain links TRBV5-1 with TRBJ2-5; 8 bases agree with TRBD2. The CDR3 totals 17 residues. The V and J ends lost 7 bases and 2 bases, in that order; junction bases with no gene match: 16. From germline, CDR1 is SGHRS and CDR2 YFSETQ. The CDR3 here is CASSKGPGGPLQETQYF. The CDR3 nucleotides are TGCGCCAGCTCAAAGGGTCCGGGGGGGCCTCTTCAAGAGACCCAGTACTTC. The whole variable domain, filled in from reference TRBV5-1 and TRBJ2-5, reads KAGVTQTPRYLIKTRGQQVTLSCSPISGHRSVSWYQQTPGQGLQFLFEYFSETQRNKGNFPGRFSGRQFSNSRSEMNVSTLELGDSALYLCASSKGPGGPLQETQYFGPGTRLLVL.

This clone was seen a handful of times. The genes are TRBV7-2 and TRBJ2-7; 7 bases fit TRBD2. The J segment lost 0 bases and the V segment lost 4 bases, leaving 3 bases of the junction unmatched. The CDR3 is 14 amino acids. Germline V gene data show CDR1 as SGHTA and CDR2 as FQGNSA. CDR3 sequence (DNA): TGTGCCAGCAGCTGGGGCGGGAGCTCCTACGAGCAGTACTTC. Its translation is CASSWGGSSYEQYF.

The chain is built from TRBV19 and TRBJ2-7; TRBD1 might be the D (7 bases). Germline loops: CDR1 LNHDA, CDR2 SQIVND (reference sequence). V lost 1 base and J lost 2, with 15 bases in between. The CDR3 has 16 amino acids. The CDR3 nucleotides read TGTGCCAGTAGTATAGCCTGGGGGGACAGCGCCTACGAGCAGTACTTC. It specifies CASSIAWGDSAYEQYF.

The chain joins TRBV3-1 (or the pseudogene TRBV3-2) to TRBJ1-2, with D perhaps matching TRBD1 (5 bases). CDR1 LGHDT and CDR2 YNNKEL come from the germline V gene (reference sequence). The V and J ends lost 3 bases and 3 bases respectively, with 14 bases between them. The length of the CDR3 is 15 residues. The CDR3 loop reads CASSHPRGYDYGYTF. CDR3 nucleotide sequence: TGTGCCAGCAGCCATCCGAGGGGTTACGACTATGGCTACACCTTC.

J is TRBJ1-1 and V is TRBV28; a weak D match, TRBD1 (5 bases). The germline gives CDR1 MDHEN, CDR2 SYDVKM. Trimming took 4 bases from V and 11 from J, leaving 23 bases between them. There are 15 residues in the CDR3. The CDR3 DNA reads TGTGCCAGCAGTTCCACGGGCAGGGCGATCCCGGAGGCTTTCTTT. It translates to CASSSTGRAIPEAFF.

This chain joins TRBV28 and TRBJ1-5; D is unresolved. The CDR3 totals 13 residues. Germline CDR1 reads MDHEN; CDR2 reads SYDVKM. The ends were cut back, 3 bases at V and 15 bases at J, with 18 bases in the middle. The CDR3: CASSFSGSQTLHF. The CDR3 region has the DNA TGTGCCAGCAGTTTTTCGGGGTCCCAAACGTTGCATTTT.

The table lists this clone with a count of one. The chain joins TRBV5-1 to TRBJ1-5; no reliable D call. The CDR3 loop spans 15 amino acids. In germline, CDR1 is SGHRS, CDR2 YFSETQ. V gave up 0 bases and J gave up 1 base, with 8 bases separating them. The CDR3: CASSLAGGSNQPQHF. In nucleotides, the CDR3 is TGCGCCAGCAGCTTGGCCGGAGGGAGCAATCAGCCCCAGCATTTT. Supplemented by reference TRBV5-1 and TRBJ1-5, the full variable domain reads KAGVTQTPRYLIKTRGQQVTLSCSPISGHRSVSWYQQTPGQGLQFLFEYFSETQRNKGNFPGRFSGRQFSNSRSEMNVSTLELGDSALYLCASSLAGGSNQPQHFGDGTRLSIL.

The chain has TRBV5-4 and TRBJ1-1, with TRBD1 identical over 9 bases. The length of the CDR3 is 13 residues. V lost 2 bases to trimming and J lost 7 bases; unmatched junction nucleotides: 3. Germline V gives CDR1 SGHNT, CDR2 YYREEE (reference sequence). In DNA, the CDR3 is TGTGCCAGCAGCTTACAGGGGGCCCGTGAAGCTTTCTTT. Translation: CASSLQGAREAFF.

The chain couples TRBV19 to TRBJ1-2; 8 bases are shared with TRBD1. V trimming: 4 bases; J trimming: 3 bases; junction bases outside the gene matches: 7. CDR1 and CDR2 from the germline V gene are LNHDA and SQIVND (reference sequence). The CDR3 sequence is 15 residues long. Written as DNA, the CDR3 is TGTGCCAGTAGTAGGCAGGGGGCTTCGCACTATGGCTACACCTTC. It specifies CASSRQGASHYGYTF.

This chain uses TRBV5-1 with TRBJ1-6; 12 nucleotides match TRBD1. V shed 4 bases, J shed 0 bases, and the junction held 11 bases outside the gene matches. This CDR3 has 20 residues. Per germline, CDR1 SGHRS and CDR2 YFSETQ. The CDR3 DNA sequence: TGCGCCAGCAGCCGGGGGCCGGCGGGACAGGGGGCCTCCTATAATTCACCCCTCCACTTT. It yields the protein CASSRGPAGQGASYNSPLHF.

J is TRBJ2-7 and V is TRBV19; D tentatively reads TRBD1 or TRBD2 (5 bases each). The CDR3 has 14 residues. Germline-derived CDR1 and CDR2 are LNHDA and SQIVND (reference sequence). The V and J ends lost 7 bases and 2 bases respectively, with 15 bases between them. CDR3 DNA: TGTGCCAGTACCGGGACCGCTAAGACCTACGAGCAGTACTTC. As protein: CASTGTAKTYEQYF.

The V call is TRBV6-5, the J call TRBJ1-2, with D possibly matching TRBD1 (5 bases). The V gene's germline CDR1 is MNHEY and CDR2 SVGAGI. V lost 7 bases and J lost 8, with 17 bases in between. The CDR3 sequence is 13 residues long. This chain's CDR3 is CASTRGAWKGYTF. In nucleotides, the CDR3 is TGTGCCAGCACCCGGGGCGCCTGGAAGGGCTACACCTTC.

In this sample, this clone turned up once. The V call is TRBV6-2 or TRBV6-3, the J call TRBJ1-2; 7 bases align to TRBD1. The germline CDR1 and CDR2 sequences are MNHEY and SVGEGT. V was pared by 2 bases and J by 0 bases, with 9 bases of the junction left unmatched. CDR3 length: 17 amino acids. The CDR3 region is CASSYGDSLGANYGYTF. In nucleotides, the CDR3 is TGTGCCAGCAGTTACGGGGACAGCCTCGGAGCTAACTATGGCTACACCTTC.

The chain recombines TRBV6-5 with TRBJ1-2; tentatively, D is TRBD1 (5 bases). V was shortened by 1 base and J by 6 bases, with 15 bases between the two germline ends. This CDR3 has 15 amino acids. Germline V gene data show CDR1 as MNHEY and CDR2 as SVGAGI. This CDR3 reads CASSYLEGRANGYTF. Here the CDR3 DNA reads TGTGCCAGCAGTTACTTGGAGGGGCGAGCAAATGGCTACACCTTC.

This clone was observed once. V and J are TRBV11-2 and TRBJ1-1; unclear D gene. With 1 base removed from V and 1 base from J, the gap between germline ends came to 7 bases. CDR3 length: 14 amino acids. Germline V CDR1 and CDR2: SGHAT, FQNNGV. This CDR3 is CASSLGNGNTEAFF. The CDR3 DNA reads as TGTGCCAGCAGCTTAGGCAATGGGAACACTGAAGCTTTCTTT.

V and J are TRBV5-1 and TRBJ2-2, with a possible D match to TRBD1 (5 bases). The CDR3 spans 16 residues. The germline V gene has CDR1 SGHRS and CDR2 YFSETQ. V was clipped by 0 bases and J by 6 bases, with 15 bases between them. CDR3 sequence: CASSLEAGSLSGELFF. CDR3 bases: TGCGCCAGCAGCTTGGAGGCAGGGTCCTTGTCCGGGGAGCTGTTTTTT. The entire variable domain, with the rest obtained from reference TRBV5-1 and TRBJ2-2, is as follows: KAGVTQTPRYLIKTRGQQVTLSCSPISGHRSVSWYQQTPGQGLQFLFEYFSETQRNKGNFPGRFSGRQFSNSRSEMNVSTLELGDSALYLCASSLEAGSLSGELFFGEGSRLTVL.

The J gene is TRBJ1-5, the V gene TRBV12-5; D is ambiguous. Germline CDR1 is LGHNT and CDR2 is FRNRAP. Deletions cut 2 bases from V and 7 bases from J, with 9 bases between. The CDR3 is made up of 13 amino acids. CDR3 bases: TGTGCTAGTGGTTTGAGTGGTGGGCAGCCCCAGCATTTT. As protein: CASGLSGGQPQHF. Together with reference TRBV12-5 and TRBJ1-5, the CDR3 gives the full variable domain: DARVTQTPRHKVTEMGQEVTMRCQPILGHNTVFWYRQTMMQGLELLAYFRNRAPLDDSGMPKDRFSAEMPDATLATLKIQPSEPRDSAVYFCASGLSGGQPQHFGDGTRLSIL.

V usage is TRBV30 and J usage is TRBJ1-3, with D perhaps TRBD1 (6 bases). The CDR3 has 14 residues. The V gene's germline CDR1 is GTSNPN and CDR2 SVGIG (reference sequence). Trimming removed 1 base from V and 0 bases from J, with 7 bases in between. Here the CDR3 reads CAWSAGVSGNTIYF. The CDR3 region has the DNA TGTGCCTGGAGTGCAGGGGTCTCTGGAAACACCATATATTTT.

This clone was recorded only once. The V and J genes are TRBV19 and TRBJ2-7; no firm D call. From germline, CDR1 is LNHDA and CDR2 SQIVND (reference sequence). There are 12 residues in the CDR3. Trimming removed 3 bases from V and 6 bases from J, with 9 bases in between. The CDR3 DNA reads TGTGCCAGTAGTATTGGGTGGGGCGAGCAGTACTTC. Translating gives CASSIGWGEQYF.